The 23 T cell receptor beta chains reported below all come from one sample, sequenced in a study of cytomegalovirus exposure and HLA in healthy donors. Vbeta (60) and Jbeta (13) primers were used in the PCR. Sequencing used immunoSEQ multiplex PCR; TCRdb keeps in-frame clones, though not all of them. The sample contains some 150,000 clones, around four fifths of which appear only once. The specimen was PBMCs. The receptors originated from a woman between 35 and 50 years old in good health and CMV-seronegative.

The V gene is TRBV11-1, the J gene TRBJ2-3, with D unclear. V dropped 4 bases and J dropped 5 bases, with 10 bases sitting between them. Germline V lookup: CDR1 SGHAT, CDR2 FQDESV (reference sequence). The CDR3 is 13 amino acids. Written as DNA, the CDR3 is TGTGCCAGCAGCTCCCATTCCATAGATACGCAGTATTTT. Amino acids: CASSSHSIDTQYF.

The rearrangement links TRBV7-3 to TRBJ2-5; 15 bases fit TRBD2. The germline V gene encodes CDR1 SGHTA and CDR2 FQGTGA. The V and J ends lost 0 bases and 11 bases, in that order; junction bases with no gene match: 10. This CDR3 has 17 amino acids. This chain's CDR3 is CASSLTPGLAGGNEQYF. DNA for the CDR3: TGTGCCAGCAGCTTAACCCCCGGACTAGCGGGAGGGAATGAGCAGTACTTC.

The chain employs TRBV7-9 and TRBJ2-7, with TRBD1 matching over 9 bases. The CDR3 has 16 residues. J lost 5 bases, V lost 5 bases, and 13 bases had no gene match. CDR1 and CDR2 from the germline V gene are SEHNR and FQNEAQ (reference sequence). CDR3 DNA: TGTGCCAGCAGCGAACTACCGGGACAGGGAAGCGACGAGCAGTACTTC. This gives the protein CASSELPGQGSDEQYF. Filled out from reference TRBV7-9 and TRBJ2-7, the complete variable domain reads DTGVSQNPRHKITKRGQNVTFRCDPISEHNRLYWYRQTLGQGPEFLTYFQNEAQLEKSRLLSDRFSAERPKGSFSTLEIQRTEQGDSAMYLCASSELPGQGSDEQYFGPGTRLTVT.

The genes are TRBV5-5 and TRBJ2-7; tentative D call: TRBD1 (5 bases). The CDR3 extends over 13 amino acids. Germline V gene sequence: CDR1 SGHKS, CDR2 YYEKEE (reference sequence). Trimming cost V 1 base and J 5 bases, with 10 bases left between them. This chain's CDR3 is CASSLNRRNEQYF. CDR3 sequence (DNA): TGTGCCAGCAGCTTGAACAGGAGAAACGAGCAGTACTTC.

This chain uses TRBV28 with TRBJ1-1; possible D gene TRBD1, 5 bases. V shed 1 base and J shed 5 bases, with 8 bases lying between them. The CDR3 contains 13 residues. The germline gives CDR1 MDHEN, CDR2 SYDVKM. CDR3 residues: CASSLYRGTEAFF. Here the CDR3 DNA reads TGTGCCAGCAGTTTATATCGGGGGACTGAAGCTTTCTTT.

This chain joins TRBV28 and TRBJ2-5, with TRBD2 identical over 10 bases. The J call may be in error: the DNA end matches TRBJ2-7 better. In germline, CDR1 is MDHEN, CDR2 SYDVKM. This CDR3 is built from 16 residues. CDR3 loop: CASSPPGLAFSYEQYF. In DNA, the CDR3 is TGTGCCAGCAGTCCACCGGGACTAGCGTTCTCCTACGAGCAGTACTTC.

The J gene is TRBJ2-7, the V gene TRBV7-2; 8 bases are a match to TRBD1. Germline trimming cut 5 bases from V and 10 bases from J; bases unmatched to any gene: 10. This CDR3 spans 13 amino acids. CDR1 SGHTA and CDR2 FQGNSA come from the germline V gene. DNA for the CDR3: TGTGCCAGCAGCGATGGACAGGGTAGGCCTCAGTACTTC. Translated: CASSDGQGRPQYF. Drawing the rest from reference TRBV7-2 and TRBJ2-7, the complete variable domain is GAGVSQSPSNKVTEKGKDVELRCDPISGHTALYWYRQSLGQGLEFLIYFQGNSAPDKSGLPSDRFSAERTGGSVSTLTIQRTQQEDSAVYLCASSDGQGRPQYFGPGTRLTVT.

The chain joins TRBV18 to TRBJ2-3; D unclear. Germline V gives CDR1 KGHSH, CDR2 LQKENI. This CDR3 comprises 12 residues. Trimming cost V 4 bases and J 2 bases, with 4 bases left between them. As DNA, the CDR3 is TGTGCCAGCTCACTCAACACAGATACGCAGTATTTT. It translates to CASSLNTDTQYF.

The rearrangement uses TRBV7-3 and TRBJ2-1, with 10 bases that match TRBD1. CDR1 SGHTA and CDR2 FQGTGA come from the germline V gene. V lost 5 bases and J lost 7; bases outside the gene matches: 14. This CDR3 spans 17 amino acids. CDR3 nucleotide sequence: TGTGCCAGCAGCCCCCAAATTTCGTGGGGACAGGGGAATGAGCAGTTCTTC. Its protein is CASSPQISWGQGNEQFF.

This chain joins TRBV5-1 and TRBJ2-7; TRBD2 matches 8 bases. CDR3 length: 15 amino acids. The germline V gene has CDR1 SGHRS and CDR2 YFSETQ. After removal of 3 bases from V and 5 bases from J, the junction contained 10 bases not matched to a gene. CDR3 bases: TGCGCCAGCAGCTGGGGGGTAGCGGGAATAGACGAGCAGTACTTC. Encoded protein: CASSWGVAGIDEQYF.

This clone was seen a few times. The chain recombines TRBV28 with TRBJ1-5; D is perhaps TRBD1 (6 bases). This CDR3 region has 14 residues. Germline CDR1 MDHEN, CDR2 SYDVKM. Trimming stripped 1 base from V and 7 bases from J, with 11 bases between. CDR3 amino acids: CASSLSGERQPQHF. CDR3 coding DNA: TGTGCCAGCAGTTTATCAGGGGAGAGGCAGCCCCAGCATTTT.

The chain carries TRBV10-2 and TRBJ2-7, with D unclear. Germline values: CDR1 WSHSY, CDR2 SAAADI. V was shortened by 2 bases and J by 10 bases, with 9 bases between the two germline ends. The CDR3 consists of 11 residues. In DNA form, the CDR3 reads TGCGCCAGCAGTGAGGCCCTAGGCCAGTACTTC. Translating it yields CASSEALGQYF.

V gene TRBV7-3 combines with J gene TRBJ2-2, with D maybe TRBD1 (6 bases). V lost 5 bases and J lost 5, with 15 bases in between. The germline gives CDR1 SGHTA, CDR2 FQGTGA. CDR3 length: 15 residues. The CDR3 DNA is TGTGCCAGCAGCCCATATAGGGGGAGTACCGGGGAGCTGTTTTTT. It encodes CASSPYRGSTGELFF.

The V gene is TRBV7-3, the J gene TRBJ2-2, with TRBD2 matching over 10 bases. Germline V lookup: CDR1 SGHTA, CDR2 FQGTGA. J gave up 8 bases and V 1 base, and 4 bases lay outside the gene matches. The CDR3 spans 15 residues. The DNA for the CDR3 is TGTGCCAGCAGCTTAATTCTAGCGGGAGATGGGGAGCTGTTTTTT. Translated: CASSLILAGDGELFF.

This clone was picked up a small number of times. The rearrangement joins TRBV5-1 to TRBJ2-4; a possible D gene is TRBD2 (5 bases). CDR1 SGHRS and CDR2 YFSETQ come from the germline V gene. Trimming left V 7 bases short and J 1 base short, with 18 bases between. The CDR3 runs to 16 residues. The CDR3 here is CASAVTPGVAKNIQYF. CDR3 bases: TGCGCCAGCGCCGTGACCCCCGGGGTCGCCAAAAACATTCAGTACTTC.

The chain recombines TRBV4-3 with TRBJ1-6; the D is unclear. The CDR3 consists of 17 residues. CDR1 and CDR2 (germline): LGHNA, YSLEER. V was shortened by 0 bases and J by 8 bases, with 17 bases between the two germline ends. The CDR3 is CASSQDLGREGDSPLHF. The CDR3 DNA reads as TGCGCCAGCAGCCAAGATCTGGGGAGGGAAGGAGATTCACCCCTCCACTTT.

The chain recombines TRBV28 with TRBJ2-7; 8 bases line up with TRBD1. V shed 1 base and J 10 bases; nucleotides not matched to a gene: 9. The germline V gene has CDR1 MDHEN and CDR2 SYDVKM. The CDR3 spans 14 residues. The CDR3 region has the DNA TGTGCCAGCAGTTTATTAGGGACAGGAAGACCCCAGTACTTC. Encoded protein: CASSLLGTGRPQYF.

The chain combines TRBV5-1 with TRBJ2-5; D gene uncertain. V lost 2 bases and J 3 bases, leaving 11 bases between the germline ends. The CDR3 length is 14 residues. CDR1 SGHRS and CDR2 YFSETQ come from the germline V gene. CDR3 in DNA: TGCGCCAGCAGCTTTACTCGCGGCGAAGAGACCCAGTACTTC. Its translation is CASSFTRGEETQYF.

CDR3 loop: CASRFGGFTEAFF. Here the CDR3 DNA reads TGTGCCAGCAGATTTGGCGGTTTCACTGAAGCTTTCTTT. The chain carries TRBV7-8 and TRBJ1-1; D gene unclear. The CDR3 is 13 residues long. In germline, CDR1 is SGHVS, CDR2 FQNEAQ. V was shortened by 6 bases and J by 4 bases, with 12 bases between the two germline ends.

The J gene is TRBJ2-1, the V gene TRBV7-9, with TRBD2 matching 14 bases. From germline, CDR1 is SEHNR and CDR2 FQNEAQ (reference sequence). CDR3 length: 17 residues. V gave up 2 bases and J gave up 13 bases; unmatched junction bases: 13. CDR3 sequence: CASSLSPGLAGAWGQFF. DNA for the CDR3: TGTGCCAGCAGCTTAAGCCCGGGACTAGCGGGAGCTTGGGGTCAGTTCTTC.

The chain has TRBV18 and TRBJ2-7; weak D call: TRBD2 (5 bases). Germline CDR1 is KGHSH and CDR2 is LQKENI. Between the trimmed V and J ends, which lost 0 bases and 6 bases, there was a span of 12 bases. The CDR3 runs 14 residues. The CDR3: CASSPPGIRGEQYF. Here the CDR3 DNA reads TGTGCCAGCTCACCACCAGGGATTCGGGGCGAGCAGTACTTC. The full variable domain, completed using reference TRBV18 and TRBJ2-7, is NAGVMQNPRHLVRRRGQEARLRCSPMKGHSHVYWYRQLPEEGLKFMVYLQKENIIDESGMPKERFSAEFPKEGPSILRIQQVVRGDSAAYFCASSPPGIRGEQYFGPGTRLTVT.

The chain employs TRBV9 and TRBJ1-2; 9 bases map to TRBD1. Per the germline V gene, CDR1 is SGDLS and CDR2 is YYNGEE. The CDR3 totals 17 residues. V was pared by 3 bases and J by 0 bases, with 9 bases of the junction left unmatched. The CDR3 sequence: CASSARQGVKANYGYTF. CDR3 DNA: TGTGCCAGCAGCGCCCGACAGGGGGTTAAAGCTAACTATGGCTACACCTTC.

The chain is built from TRBV7-3 and TRBJ2-1; perhaps TRBD2 as D (6 bases). Between the trimmed V and J ends, which lost 5 bases and 7 bases, there was a span of 21 bases. The CDR3 is 16 residues long. Germline assignment: CDR1 SGHTA and CDR2 FQGTGA. CDR3 DNA: TGTGCCAGCAGCAACACAGCGGGTTTGGACTGGAATGAGCAGTTCTTC. Residues: CASSNTAGLDWNEQFF.